Each of the 21 T cell receptor beta chains below was sequenced from the same sample in a study of blood T cell repertoires in COVID-19. TCRdb keeps only in-frame clones here, not all; method: immunoSEQ multiplex PCR. The table lists under 55,000 clones, 90% of them singletons, with about 3.9% in the top ten. The material sequenced was peripheral blood. The source is a human donor in a cohort sampled during active COVID-19.

J is TRBJ1-2 and V is TRBV3-1 (or the pseudogene TRBV3-2); D is perhaps TRBD1 (5 bases). V was cut by 1 base and J by 4 bases, with 10 bases left in between. Germline CDR1 reads LGHDT; CDR2 reads YNNKEL (reference sequence). The CDR3 runs to 14 residues. The CDR3 DNA reads TGTGCCAGCAGCCAAGGCCAGGGTGGCTATGGCTACACCTTC. Residues: CASSQGQGGYGYTF.

The rearrangement uses TRBV5-1 and TRBJ1-1, with D maybe TRBD1 (6 bases). The CDR3 is 13 residues long. CDR1 is SGHRS and CDR2 is YFSETQ in the germline V gene. The V and J ends lost 2 bases and 10 bases respectively, with 15 bases between them. The chain's CDR3 is CASSLSQGNAAFF. In DNA, the CDR3 is TGCGCCAGCAGCTTATCTCAGGGGAATGCAGCTTTCTTT.

The rearrangement joins TRBV6-6 to TRBJ1-6; D might be TRBD1 (5 bases). This CDR3 spans 16 amino acids. Per the germline V gene, CDR1 is MNHNY and CDR2 is SVGAGI (reference sequence). Between the trimmed V and J ends, which lost 2 bases and 8 bases, there was a span of 16 bases. The CDR3 sequence: CASSYPTTRDDSPLHF. The CDR3 bases are TGTGCCAGCAGTTACCCGACGACCAGGGATGATTCACCCCTCCACTTT.

The CDR3 sequence is CASSPPWRGPPQETQYF. DNA of the CDR3: TGTGCCAGCTCACCACCGTGGAGGGGCCCTCCCCAAGAGACCCAGTACTTC. V gene TRBV18 combines with J gene TRBJ2-5, with D possibly TRBD2 on 6 matching bases. CDR1 is KGHSH and CDR2 is LQKENI in the germline V gene. CDR3 length: 17 amino acids. V gave up 0 bases and J gave up 1 base, with 15 bases separating them. Full variable domain (remainder filled in from reference TRBV18 and TRBJ2-5): NAGVMQNPRHLVRRRGQEARLRCSPMKGHSHVYWYRQLPEEGLKFMVYLQKENIIDESGMPKERFSAEFPKEGPSILRIQQVVRGDSAAYFCASSPPWRGPPQETQYFGPGTRLLVL.

The chain couples TRBV11-1 to TRBJ2-3, with TRBD1 identical over 9 bases. J gave up 3 bases and V 0 bases, and 7 bases lay outside the gene matches. CDR3 length: 17 amino acids. The germline V gene encodes CDR1 SGHAT and CDR2 FQDESV (reference sequence). Written as DNA, the CDR3 is TGTGCCAGCAGCTTAGCGGGACAGGGTATACGGACAGATACGCAGTATTTT. It encodes CASSLAGQGIRTDTQYF.

The chain couples TRBV5-1 to TRBJ1-5; the D gene is possibly TRBD1 (6 bases). The CDR3 spans 15 residues. Germline values: CDR1 SGHRS, CDR2 YFSETQ. The germline V and J ends were trimmed by 0 bases and 6 bases, with 13 bases remaining between them. In DNA, the CDR3 is TGCGCCAGCAGCTTGGATAGGGGGTTGGGTCAGCCCCAGCATTTT. It encodes CASSLDRGLGQPQHF.

The rearrangement links TRBV6-2 or TRBV6-3 to TRBJ2-5; TRBD1 aligns across 8 bases. The CDR3 is made up of 16 amino acids. Germline V gene lookup returns CDR1 MNHEY and CDR2 SVGEGT. V lost 6 bases to trimming and J lost 0 bases; unmatched junction nucleotides: 9. The CDR3, as DNA: TGTGCCAGCAGCCTAACCCGGACAGGGTACCAAGAGACCCAGTACTTC. Residues: CASSLTRTGYQETQYF.

This clone is a singleton in its sample. One end of the junction varies from germline; a read error may be responsible. The rearrangement uses TRBV3-1 (or the pseudogene TRBV3-2) and TRBJ2-3; 7 bases align to TRBD2. The CDR3 totals 17 residues. Germline loops: CDR1 LGHDT, CDR2 YNNKEL (reference sequence). CDR3 coding DNA: TGTGCCAGCAGCCAAGATAATGAGGGAGGGCCCGGAGATATGCAGTATTTT. Translation: CASSQDNEGGPGDMQYF.

Of note for this clone: The junction and the germline gene differ at one end; a read error may be behind it. The CDR3 region has the DNA TGTGCTAGCAGCCCCGAGGGCCCAGAGACCCAGTACTTC. The encoded protein is CASSPEGPETQYF. The J gene is TRBJ2-5, the V gene TRBV7-7; perhaps TRBD2 as D (5 bases). Germline CDR1 SSHAT, CDR2 FNYEAQ (reference sequence). The CDR3 runs to 13 residues. The full variable domain, in which reference TRBV7-7 and TRBJ2-5 provide the parts outside the CDR3, is GAGVSQSPRYKVTKRGQDVTLRCDPISSHATLYWYQQALGQGPEFLTYFNYEAQPDKSGLPSDRFSAERPEGSISTLTIQRTEQRDSAMYRCASSPEGPETQYFGPGTRLLVL.

The rearrangement links TRBV29-1 to TRBJ2-5, with TRBD1 matching over 10 bases. CDR1 and CDR2 (germline): SQVTM, ANQGSEA. V was pared by 6 bases and J by 5 bases, with 9 bases of the junction left unmatched. The CDR3 consists of 14 residues. The CDR3 DNA reads as TGCAGCGTCGACGACAGGGGGCTGGGGGAGACCCAGTACTTC. It specifies CSVDDRGLGETQYF.

Remarks on this clone: This sample also contains other DNA sequences that code for the same CDR3. The chain combines TRBV5-1 with TRBJ2-3; TRBD2 matches at 7 bases. CDR1 and CDR2 from the germline V gene are SGHRS and YFSETQ. The CDR3 spans 15 residues. V dropped 0 bases and J dropped 4; count of bases not matched to a gene: 5. This chain's CDR3 is CASSLGRGSADTQYF. For the CDR3, the DNA is TGCGCCAGCAGCTTGGGTCGCGGGAGTGCAGATACGCAGTATTTT.

This clone appeared once. V and J are TRBV27 and TRBJ2-2, with D perhaps matching TRBD1 (6 bases). Looked up from germline, CDR1 is MNHEY and CDR2 is SMNVEV (reference sequence). The germline V and J ends were trimmed by 5 bases and 7 bases, with 11 bases remaining between them. The CDR3 sequence is 13 residues long. DNA of the CDR3: TGTGCCAGCAGTGCTACAGGGTTCGGGGAGCTGTTTTTT. Its protein product is CASSATGFGELFF.

V gene TRBV12-5 combines with J gene TRBJ2-1; tentative D call: TRBD2 (6 bases). This CDR3 has 11 amino acids. Germline V gene sequence: CDR1 LGHNT, CDR2 FRNRAP. Trimming left V 4 bases short and J 11 bases short, with 9 bases between. CDR3: CASGSREQQFF. CDR3 nucleotides: TGTGCTAGTGGTTCCCGGGAGCAGCAGTTCTTC.

This clone was seen only once. The chain recombines TRBV6-1 with TRBJ2-7, with 7 bases lining up with TRBD2. The CDR3 has 16 residues. J was trimmed by 0 bases and V by 0 bases; bases with no gene match: 5. CDR1 MNHNS and CDR2 SASEGT come from the germline V gene. This CDR3 reads CASSEAQGGSSYEQYF. As DNA, the CDR3 is TGTGCCAGCAGTGAAGCGCAGGGAGGGAGCTCCTACGAGCAGTACTTC.

The chain links TRBV11-2 to TRBJ2-7; 8 bases align to TRBD2. Trimming cost V 4 bases and J 1 base; bases outside gene matches: 6. The CDR3 has 15 amino acids. Germline-derived CDR1 and CDR2 are SGHAT and FQNNGV. CDR3 sequence (DNA): TGTGCCAGCAGCTCCGCGGGGGGAGGGTCCTACGAGCAGTACTTC. The encoded protein is CASSSAGGGSYEQYF.

This chain links TRBV5-1 with TRBJ2-5, with TRBD1 matching over 12 bases. The CDR3 is made up of 16 amino acids. Germline assignment: CDR1 SGHRS and CDR2 YFSETQ. The J segment lost 4 bases and the V segment lost 3 bases, leaving 7 bases of the junction unmatched. The CDR3: CASSSSGQGALETQYF. CDR3 sequence (DNA): TGCGCCAGCAGCTCGTCGGGACAGGGGGCCCTAGAGACCCAGTACTTC.

V gene TRBV30 combines with J gene TRBJ1-1; D gene unclear. CDR1 is GTSNPN, CDR2 SVGIG, per germline (reference sequence). The CDR3 is 14 amino acids. The V end lost 0 bases, the J end lost 2 bases, and 10 bases lay between the germline ends. CDR3 nucleotide sequence: TGTGCCTGGAGTGTACTCCTCTCAAACACTGAAGCTTTCTTT. Amino acids: CAWSVLLSNTEAFF.

The gene calls are TRBV2 and TRBJ1-5; 8 bases are shared with TRBD1. Germline-derived CDR1 and CDR2 are SNHLY and FYNNEI. The CDR3 extends over 17 amino acids. J lost 9 bases, V lost 3 bases, and 16 bases had no gene match. CDR3 residues: CASSEGVRQGPVSPQHF. CDR3 DNA: TGTGCCAGCAGTGAGGGTGTTAGACAGGGGCCCGTGTCGCCCCAGCATTTT.

This clone was recorded only once. The chain links TRBV9 to TRBJ2-1, with 11 bases that match TRBD2. Trimming at V came to 0 bases and at J to 5 bases, leaving 4 bases not matched to a gene. Germline loops: CDR1 SGDLS, CDR2 YYNGEE. The CDR3 extends over 16 amino acids. DNA for the CDR3: TGTGCCAGCAGCGTAGCGGTACTAGCGGGAGACAATGAGCAGTTCTTC. Translation: CASSVAVLAGDNEQFF.

The rearrangement joins TRBV4-2 to TRBJ2-6, with a possible D match to TRBD1 (6 bases). The CDR3 contains 20 residues. V dropped 0 bases and J dropped 0 bases, with 18 bases sitting between them. CDR1 and CDR2 (germline): LGHNA, YNFKEQ. This chain's CDR3 is CASSQEIFVRGFSGANVLTF. The CDR3 DNA sequence: TGTGCCAGCAGCCAAGAAATTTTCGTGAGGGGGTTCTCTGGGGCCAACGTCCTGACTTTC.

The chain joins TRBV6-5 to TRBJ1-6, with D perhaps matching TRBD1 (6 bases). V dropped 9 bases and J dropped 5 bases, with 8 bases sitting between them. Germline CDR1 MNHEY, CDR2 SVGAGI. The CDR3 extends over 12 amino acids. In DNA, the CDR3 is TGTGCCAGTGGACAGCATAATTCACCCCTCCACTTT. It codes for CASGQHNSPLHF.